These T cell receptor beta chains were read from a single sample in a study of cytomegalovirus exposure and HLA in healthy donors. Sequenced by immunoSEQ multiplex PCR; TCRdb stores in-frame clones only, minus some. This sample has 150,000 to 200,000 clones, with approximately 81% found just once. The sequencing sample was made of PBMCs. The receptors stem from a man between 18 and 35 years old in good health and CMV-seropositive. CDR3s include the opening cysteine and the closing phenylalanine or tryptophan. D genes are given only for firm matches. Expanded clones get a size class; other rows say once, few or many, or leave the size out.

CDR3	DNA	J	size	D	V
CASSLGQGPTDTQYF	TGTGCCAGCAGCTTAGGGCAGGGGCCCACAGATACGCAGTATTTT	TRBJ2-3	NA	NA	TRBV7-2
CASSYFGQGNSYNSPLHF	TGTGCCAGCAGTTATTTCGGACAGGGTAATTCCTATAATTCACCCCTCCACTTT	TRBJ1-6	NA	TRBD1	TRBV13
CASGTRTGEQFF	TGTGCCAGCGGTACTAGGACGGGTGAGCAGTTCTTC	TRBJ2-1	once	NA	TRBV2
CASSLGTSLEQFF	TGTGCCAGCAGCTTAGGGACTAGCCTTGAGCAGTTCTTC	TRBJ2-1	NA	TRBD2	TRBV7-9
CATPGGSPYGYTF	TGTGCCACTCCGGGGGGGTCCCCCTATGGCTACACCTTC	TRBJ1-2	NA	NA	TRBV6-1
CASSYSGGSLETQYF	TGTGCCAGCAGTTACAGCGGGGGGTCTCTAGAGACCCAGTACTTC	TRBJ2-5	NA	TRBD2	TRBV6-5
CASSLRGLLNNEQFF	TGTGCCAGCAGTCTGCGGGGGCTTCTAAACAATGAGCAGTTCTTC	TRBJ2-1	NA	NA	TRBV28
CASSLFREGASYEQYF	TGTGCCAGCAGCCTCTTCCGAGAGGGGGCTTCCTACGAGCAGTACTTC	TRBJ2-7	NA	TRBD1	TRBV11-3
CASSPWGLHTDTQYF	TGTGCCAGCTCACCATGGGGACTACACACAGATACGCAGTATTTT	TRBJ2-3	few	TRBD2	TRBV18
CASSLVHTGGGDTGELFF	TGTGCCAGCAGCTTAGTCCATACAGGGGGTGGCGACACCGGGGAGCTGTTTTTT	TRBJ2-2	once	TRBD1	TRBV7-2
CASSLAWGGGANVLTF	TGTGCCAGCAGCTTGGCCTGGGGAGGTGGGGCCAACGTCCTGACTTTC	TRBJ2-6	once	NA	TRBV5-4
CASSQSRSGSRETQYF	TGCGCCAGCAGCCAGTCCCGTAGCGGGAGCAGAGAGACCCAGTACTTC	TRBJ2-5	NA	TRBD2	TRBV4-1
CASSLDRAGPQHF	TGCGCCAGCAGCTTGGACAGGGCCGGGCCCCAGCATTTT	TRBJ1-5	NA	NA	TRBV5-1
CASTSSGGETQYF	TGTGCCAGTACTTCGAGTGGAGGAGAGACCCAGTACTTC	TRBJ2-5	NA	NA	TRBV19
CASSLSRQGHGYTF	TGTGCCAGCAGCTTAAGCAGACAGGGGCATGGCTACACCTTC	TRBJ1-2	NA	TRBD1	TRBV7-3
CASSWDRGSQPQHF	TGTGCCAGCAGTTGGGACAGGGGAAGTCAGCCCCAGCATTTT	TRBJ1-5	NA	TRBD1	TRBV28
CAWRKEQGLGNTIYF	TGTGCCTGGAGAAAGGAACAGGGCCTTGGAAACACCATATATTTT	TRBJ1-3	NA	NA	TRBV30
CAWSDTGRGETQYF	TGTGCCTGGAGTGATACCGGAAGGGGAGAGACCCAGTACTTC	TRBJ2-5	NA	NA	TRBV30
CASSERLTPQHF	TGTGCCAGCAGTGAACGTTTGACACCCCAGCATTTT	TRBJ1-5	NA	NA	TRBV2
CASSGLAGIETQYF	TGCGCCAGCAGTGGACTAGCGGGAATAGAGACCCAGTACTTC	TRBJ2-5	NA	TRBD2	TRBV10-2
CACRGLATNEKLFF	TGTGCCTGCAGGGGCCTTGCAACTAATGAAAAACTGTTTTTT	TRBJ1-4	NA	NA	TRBV27
CASSLGQYYEQYF	TGTGCCAGCAGCCTAGGACAGTACTACGAGCAGTACTTC	TRBJ2-7	NA	NA	TRBV7-9
CASMGTSGQVDEKLFF	TGTGCCAGTATGGGGACGTCGGGACAGGTGGATGAAAAACTGTTTTTT	TRBJ1-4	NA	TRBD1	TRBV19
CASSATGGSNTQYF	TGTGCCAGCAGTGCCACCGGCGGGTCAAATACGCAGTATTTT	TRBJ2-3	NA	NA	TRBV6-4
CASSSRGESDTQYF	TGTGCCAGCAGCTCCCGGGGGGAATCAGATACGCAGTATTTT	TRBJ2-3	NA	TRBD2	TRBV5-6
CASSGTREGGELFF	TGTGCCAGCAGTGGAACCCGGGAAGGAGGGGAGCTGTTTTTT	TRBJ2-2	NA	NA	TRBV2
CASSFRPGDTEAFF	TGTGCCAGCAGCTTTAGGCCGGGGGACACTGAAGCTTTCTTT	TRBJ1-1	NA	NA	TRBV11-3
CASSLRGGGADNEQFF	TGCGCCAGCAGCTTGCGAGGAGGCGGGGCCGACAATGAGCAGTTCTTC	TRBJ2-1	once	NA	TRBV5-1
CASSLGQGGGELFF	TGTGCCAGCAGCTTAGGGCAGGGAGGCGGGGAGCTGTTTTTT	TRBJ2-2	NA	NA	TRBV7-9
CASSKEGGRMNTEAFF	TGCGCCAGCAGCAAGGAAGGGGGCAGAATGAACACTGAAGCTTTCTTT	TRBJ1-1	NA	TRBD1	TRBV5-1
CASSLDRGPPNEKLFF	TGCGCCAGCAGCTTGGACAGGGGCCCTCCTAATGAAAAACTGTTTTTT	TRBJ1-4	NA	TRBD1	TRBV5-1
CASSAGGISNQPQHF	TGTGCCAGCAGTGCGGGGGGGATCTCCAATCAGCCCCAGCATTTT	TRBJ1-5	few	NA	TRBV28
CARGQNFQPQHF	TGTGCCCGGGGACAGAACTTTCAGCCCCAGCATTTT	TRBJ1-5	once	TRBD1	TRBV27
CASSPGEGWEQFF	TGCGCCAGCAGCCCTGGGGAGGGCTGGGAGCAGTTCTTC	TRBJ2-1	NA	TRBD2	TRBV4-1
CAWSADWVWNYGYTF	TGTGCCTGGAGTGCCGACTGGGTGTGGAACTATGGCTACACCTTC	TRBJ1-2	once	NA	TRBV30
CASRLRQVEDEQYF	TGTGCCAGCAGACTTCGACAGGTTGAGGACGAGCAGTACTTC	TRBJ2-7	NA	NA	TRBV28
CASSADRGPETQYF	TGTGCCAGCAGCGCTGACAGGGGGCCGGAGACCCAGTACTTC	TRBJ2-5	NA	TRBD1	TRBV11-1
CASSPLAGGYEQYF	TGTGCCAGTAGTCCGCTAGCGGGGGGCTACGAGCAGTACTTC	TRBJ2-7	NA	TRBD2	TRBV19
CASSTGGGEQYF	TGTGCCAGCAGCACAGGGGGCGGCGAGCAGTACTTC	TRBJ2-7	NA	TRBD1	TRBV2
CASSLAYAPGNTIYF	TGTGCCAGCAGCTTGGCGTACGCGCCGGGAAACACCATATATTTT	TRBJ1-3	NA	NA	TRBV5-6
CASSDSVNTEAFF	TGTGCCAGCAGTGATAGCGTGAACACTGAAGCTTTCTTT	TRBJ1-1	NA	NA	TRBV6-1
CASSPPRREGPEQYF	TGTGCCAGCAGCCCCCCCCGGCGGGAGGGCCCCGAGCAGTACTTC	TRBJ2-7	NA	TRBD2	TRBV7-2
CASSIKGQLNEKLFF	TGTGCCAGTAGTATAAAGGGACAGCTCAATGAAAAACTGTTTTTT	TRBJ1-4	NA	TRBD1	TRBV19
CASSQDRGTTDTQYF	TGTGCCAGCAGCCAAGACAGGGGAACCACAGATACGCAGTATTTT	TRBJ2-3	NA	TRBD1	TRBV2
CASSRGLAGFVGELFF	TGTGCCAGCAGCCGTGGACTAGCGGGATTCGTCGGGGAGCTGTTTTTT	TRBJ2-2	NA	TRBD2	TRBV11-2
CASREHTNTGELFF	TGCGCCAGCAGAGAACACACGAACACCGGGGAGCTGTTTTTT	TRBJ2-2	once	NA	TRBV5-1
CASSLGLTNTEAFF	TGTGCCAGCAGCTTGGGACTAACGAACACTGAAGCTTTCTTT	TRBJ1-1	NA	NA	TRBV5-6
CASSVEGGEQFF	TGTGCCAGCAGCGTAGAGGGAGGGGAGCAGTTCTTC	TRBJ2-1	once	TRBD2	TRBV9
CASSLVSGIAGELFF	TGTGCCAGCAGTTTAGTTTCGGGAATTGCCGGGGAGCTGTTTTTT	TRBJ2-2	NA	NA	TRBV28
CASSQRQGIRETQYF	TGCGCCAGCAGCCAAAGACAGGGGATCCGAGAGACCCAGTACTTC	TRBJ2-5	NA	TRBD1	TRBV5-1